This T cell receptor beta chain comes out of a study of blood T cell repertoires in COVID-19. About the study: Researchers got acute and convalescent COVID-19 samples from the United States, Italy and Spain. PBMCs, B-cell-depleted T cells, or T cells were the source of the cDNA or gDNA that made up the material.

Authors' methods: Reference gene primer amplification gave estimated nucleated cell counts. Measured with immunoSEQ multiplex PCR; TCRdb has only the in-frame clones, and not every one. That table supplies the V and J calls and clone size; D and trimming were determined from the DNA. This sample has 55,000 or so clones; approximately 90% occur once, and the top ten carry more than 6%. Germline CDR1 is SGHNT and CDR2 is YENEEA. V shed 5 bases and J shed 12 bases, with 17 bases lying between them. CDR3 length equals 13 residues. Sequences were obtained from peripheral blood. V gene TRBV11-3 combines with J gene TRBJ2-1; D perhaps matches TRBD1 (6 bases). The origin of this receptor is a woman aged 60-75 years with COVID-19, enrolled during active disease. The CDR3: CASSLQGYLGQFF. The CDR3 DNA is TGTGCCAGCAGCCTACAGGGTTATCTTGGGCAGTTCTTC. The variable domain in full, completed from reference TRBV11-3 and TRBJ2-1, reads EAGVVQSPRYKIIEKKQPVAFWCNPISGHNTLYWYLQNLGQGPELLIRYENEEAVDDSQLPKDRFSAERLKGVDSTLKIQPAELGDSAVYLCASSLQGYLGQFFGPGTRLTVL.